Shown below are 28 T cell receptor beta chains from a single sample sequenced in a study of spatial heterogeneity in lung cancer. MiXCR, applied by TCRdb to the 5' RACE reads, yields one record per CDR3 protein. The sample has about 80,000 distinct CDR3 sequences; about 7.8% are singletons. Time point indicated: sample taken at primary tumor resection. This material consisted of PBMCs, taken at surgery. The source of these receptors is a male donor with early-stage non-small cell lung cancer.

This clonotype showed up many times. The chain links TRBV29-1 to TRBJ2-2, with unresolved D. Germline V lookup: CDR1 SQVTM, CDR2 ANQGSEA. Trimming shortened V by 5 bases and J by 4 bases, and 8 bases separated the two germline ends. This CDR3 has 12 amino acids. CDR3 amino acids: CSVLRSTGELFF. For the CDR3, the DNA is TGCAGCGTTTTGAGGAGCACCGGGGAGCTGTTTTTT.

This clonotype was counted many times. The J gene is TRBJ2-7, the V gene TRBV5-1; TRBD1 matches 8 bases. This CDR3 is built from 15 residues. Germline trimming cut 4 bases from V and 3 bases from J; bases unmatched to any gene: 9. CDR1 is SGHRS, CDR2 YFSETQ, per germline. CDR3 residues: CASSLRQGSRYEQYF. The DNA for the CDR3 is TGCGCCAGCAGCCTGCGACAGGGGAGCCGCTACGAGCAGTACTTC.

This clonotype was seen at least ten times. This chain connects TRBV2 to TRBJ1-2; no clear D gene. The V and J ends lost 1 base and 4 bases respectively, with 7 bases between them. The CDR3 sequence is 13 residues long. In germline, CDR1 is SNHLY, CDR2 FYNNEI. The CDR3 region is CASSEGEFYGYTF. The CDR3 region has the DNA TGTGCCAGCAGTGAAGGGGAGTTCTATGGCTACACCTTC.

This clonotype was detected many times. The V gene is TRBV27, the J gene TRBJ2-1, with 11 bases matching TRBD2. The CDR3 contains 14 residues. Germline V gene lookup returns CDR1 MNHEY and CDR2 SMNVEV (reference sequence). After removal of 6 bases from V and 5 bases from J, the junction contained 3 bases not matched to a gene. The CDR3 bases are TGTGCCAGCAGGACTAGCGGGATTAACAATGAGCAGTTCTTC. Translated, it gives CASRTSGINNEQFF.

At least ten counts were recorded for this clonotype. V and J are TRBV20-1 and TRBJ1-1, with TRBD1 as a possible D gene (6 bases). Trimming shortened V by 6 bases and J by 4 bases, and 18 bases separated the two germline ends. The CDR3 has 14 residues. Germline V CDR1 and CDR2: DFQATT, SNEGSKA (reference sequence). CDR3 sequence reads: CSALDYRVRTEAFF. CDR3 DNA sequence: TGCAGTGCACTGGATTACAGGGTCCGCACTGAAGCTTTCTTT.

This clonotype was observed many times. The chain carries TRBV4-1 and TRBJ2-7; TRBD2 is a possible D gene (5 bases). This CDR3 has 17 amino acids. The V end was cut by 0 bases, the J end by 0 bases, with 15 bases between. Looked up from germline, CDR1 is MGHRA and CDR2 is YSYEKL. The CDR3 is CASSQESGRMSSYEQYF. CDR3 DNA sequence: TGCGCCAGCAGCCAAGAGAGCGGCAGGATGTCCTCCTACGAGCAGTACTTC.

V and J are TRBV19 and TRBJ1-4; D ambiguous. Germline CDR1 and CDR2: LNHDA and SQIVND (reference sequence). This CDR3 contains 14 residues. Between the trimmed V and J ends, which lost 7 bases and 0 bases, there was a span of 9 bases. CDR3 sequence: CASKTASTNEKLFF. In DNA form, the CDR3 reads TGTGCCAGTAAAACGGCTTCAACTAATGAAAAACTGTTTTTT.

There are many counts of this clonotype. The chain combines TRBV10-3 with TRBJ2-1, with 11 bases matching TRBD2. Germline CDR1 and CDR2: ENHRY and SYGVKD. CDR3 length equals 16 residues. Trimming cost V 5 bases and J 9 bases; bases outside gene matches: 12. The CDR3 DNA sequence: TGTGCCATCAGTACTGTAAGACTAGCGGGGTCGGGTGAGCAGTTCTTC. This encodes CAISTVRLAGSGEQFF.

This clonotype showed up just a few times. The chain links TRBV7-3 to TRBJ1-2, with a weak D call TRBD1 (5 bases). Trimming left V 2 bases short and J 6 bases short, with 13 bases between. CDR3 size: 14 residues. The germline CDR1 and CDR2 sequences are SGHTA and FQGTGA. CDR3 nucleotides: TGTGCCAGCAGCTTAGGGGCCTCCTACGATGGCTACACCTTC. Amino acid sequence: CASSLGASYDGYTF. Looking up the rest from reference TRBV7-3 and TRBJ1-2 gives the full variable domain: GAGVSQTPSNKVTEKGKYVELRCDPISGHTALYWYRQSLGQGPEFLIYFQGTGAADDSGLPNDRFFAVRPEGSVSTLKIQRTERGDSAVYLCASSLGASYDGYTFGSGTRLTVV.

This chain joins TRBV9 and TRBJ1-5, with TRBD1 matching over 10 bases. With V trimmed by 3 bases and J by 3 bases, 6 bases remained unmatched. The germline CDR1 and CDR2 sequences are SGDLS and YYNGEE. The CDR3 contains 16 residues. In DNA form, the CDR3 reads TGTGCCAGCAGCGCAGGACAGGGGGGTCTCAATCAGCCCCAGCATTTT. Its translation is CASSAGQGGLNQPQHF.

This clonotype was counted many times. The rearrangement joins TRBV2 to TRBJ2-3; 9 bases line up with TRBD2. The V gene's germline CDR1 is SNHLY and CDR2 FYNNEI. The CDR3 runs to 14 residues. With V trimmed by 6 bases and J by 2 bases, 3 bases remained unmatched. The CDR3 bases are TGTGCCAGCAGATGGACTAGCGCCACAGATACGCAGTATTTT. It specifies CASRWTSATDTQYF. The whole variable domain, filled in from reference TRBV2 and TRBJ2-3, reads EPEVTQTPSHQVTQMGQEVILRCVPISNHLYFYWYRQILGQKVEFLVSFYNNEISEKSEIFDDQFSVERPDGSNFTLKIRSTKLEDSAMYFCASRWTSATDTQYFGPGTRLTVL.

In its sample, this clonotype was seen many times. V is TRBV3-1 and J is TRBJ1-6, with D possibly TRBD1 on 5 matching bases. Between the trimmed V and J ends, which lost 4 bases and 7 bases, there was a span of 11 bases. Germline V gives CDR1 LGHDT, CDR2 YNNKEL (reference sequence). The CDR3 consists of 14 residues. For the CDR3, the DNA is TGTGCCAGCAGCCCCGGACAACCGAATTCACCCCTCCACTTT. Translating gives CASSPGQPNSPLHF.

Many counts were recorded for this clonotype. This chain uses TRBV9 with TRBJ2-1; 9 bases are a match to TRBD2. Germline CDR1 SGDLS, CDR2 YYNGEE. CDR3 length equals 15 residues. With 0 bases clipped from V and 6 bases from J, the junction kept 4 bases outside the gene matches. Here the CDR3 reads CASSVAAGGPNEQFF. CDR3 nucleotide sequence: TGTGCCAGCAGCGTAGCTGCGGGAGGGCCCAATGAGCAGTTCTTC. The whole variable domain, filled in from reference TRBV9 and TRBJ2-1, reads DSGVTQTPKHLITATGQRVTLRCSPRSGDLSVYWYQQSLDQGLQFLIQYYNGEERAKGNILERFSAQQFPDLHSELNLSSLELGDSALYFCASSVAAGGPNEQFFGPGTRLTVL.

This clonotype appeared a few times. CDR3 coding DNA: TGTGCCTGCACGGACAGGGGGCGAACCTACGAGCAGTACTTC. Translated, it gives CACTDRGRTYEQYF. The V call is TRBV30, the J call TRBJ2-7, with TRBD1 identical over 11 bases. V shed 6 bases and J 2 bases; nucleotides not matched to a gene: 6. Germline V gene sequence: CDR1 GTSNPN, CDR2 SVGIG (reference sequence). The CDR3 is 14 residues long.

The J gene is TRBJ2-7, the V gene TRBV5-6; D gene unclear. The germline CDR1 and CDR2 sequences are SGHDT and YYEEEE. This CDR3 has 19 residues. The V end was cut by 0 bases, the J end by 1 base, with 23 bases between. CDR3 sequence reads: CASSLAVMERLTGSYEQYF. The CDR3 DNA sequence: TGTGCCAGCAGCTTGGCGGTGATGGAACGCCTCACCGGTTCCTACGAGCAGTACTTC.

This clonotype was detected many times. The rearrangement links TRBV10-3 to TRBJ2-1, with 12 nucleotides matching TRBD2. The CDR3 has 15 residues. Trimming cost V 2 bases and J 7 bases; bases outside gene matches: 3. Germline V lookup: CDR1 ENHRY, CDR2 SYGVKD. In DNA form, the CDR3 reads TGTGCCATCAGTGAGCTAGCGGGAGGGCCAAATGAGCAGTTCTTC. It codes for CAISELAGGPNEQFF.

The rearrangement links TRBV6-2 or TRBV6-3 to TRBJ2-2; TRBD1 might be the D (7 bases). Germline CDR1 is MNHEY and CDR2 is SVGEGT. The CDR3 contains 15 residues. Trimming cost V 8 bases and J 4 bases, with 17 bases left between them. The CDR3 DNA reads as TGTGCCAGCGATGGGGGGACAGCGGTCACCGGGGAGCTGTTTTTT. Encoded protein: CASDGGTAVTGELFF.

This clonotype was observed a handful of times. The chain links TRBV5-1 to TRBJ2-1; tentative D call: TRBD1 (6 bases). The CDR3 spans 14 residues. Trimming removed 4 bases at V and 4 bases at J, with 12 bases between. Germline V CDR1 and CDR2: SGHRS, YFSETQ. Written as DNA, the CDR3 is TGCGCCAGCAGCGGGGACAACCAATACAATGAGCAGTTCTTC. Amino acids: CASSGDNQYNEQFF.

This clonotype appeared many times. J is TRBJ1-1 and V is TRBV2; no definite D call. This CDR3 comprises 13 residues. Trimming stripped 5 bases from V and 7 bases from J, with 14 bases between. The germline V gene has CDR1 SNHLY and CDR2 FYNNEI. CDR3 loop: CASSLEGRNEAFF. DNA of the CDR3: TGTGCCAGCAGTTTGGAAGGGAGGAATGAAGCTTTCTTT.

This clonotype was seen a few times. The rearrangement joins TRBV3-1 to TRBJ1-1; D is unclear. Germline CDR1 is LGHDT and CDR2 is YNNKEL (reference sequence). Trimming stripped 2 bases from V and 3 bases from J, with 4 bases between. The CDR3 has 12 residues. CDR3 protein: CASSQSYTEAFF. The CDR3 nucleotides read TGTGCCAGCAGCCAAAGCTACACTGAAGCTTTCTTT.

This clonotype was observed at least ten times. Germline and junction disagree at one end, which may indicate a read error. The chain couples TRBV7-7 to TRBJ1-1; D ambiguous. This CDR3 is 13 amino acids long. CDR1 and CDR2 from the germline V gene are SSHAT and FNYEAQ (reference sequence). CDR3 amino acids: CASSKRLGAEAFF. The CDR3 DNA follows: TGTGCTAGCAGCAAGCGGTTGGGAGCTGAAGCTTTCTTT.

At least ten counts were recorded for this clonotype. The rearrangement links TRBV4-3 to TRBJ2-2, with 7 nucleotides matching TRBD1. The CDR3 has 15 residues. The trim removed 4 bases at V and 6 bases at J, leaving 8 bases unmatched. CDR1 and CDR2 from the germline V gene are LGHNA and YSLEER. CDR3 bases: TGCGCCAGCAGCCTTGACAGGGCGGTTCCCGGGGAGCTGTTTTTT. It translates to CASSLDRAVPGELFF.

There are many counts of this clonotype. The V and J genes are TRBV2 and TRBJ2-3; a possible D gene is TRBD1 (6 bases). The length of the CDR3 is 14 residues. Germline CDR1 and CDR2: SNHLY and FYNNEI. V lost 3 bases and J 3 bases, leaving 10 bases between the germline ends. DNA for the CDR3: TGTGCCAGCAGTGATAACAGGGATACAGATACGCAGTATTTT. As protein: CASSDNRDTDTQYF.

The rearrangement uses TRBV6-5 and TRBJ1-1; TRBD1 might be the D (5 bases). The CDR3 is 14 amino acids. V shed 2 bases and J shed 10 bases, with 17 bases lying between them. The V gene's germline CDR1 is MNHEY and CDR2 SVGAGI. CDR3 DNA: TGTGCCAGCAGTTACGAGGGACGGACGCCACGAGCTTTCTTT. This codes for CASSYEGRTPRAFF.

This clonotype has at least ten counts. The rearrangement uses TRBV12-3 or TRBV12-4 and TRBJ1-5, with D perhaps matching TRBD1 (6 bases). The CDR3 loop spans 13 amino acids. With 6 bases removed from V and 7 bases from J, the gap between germline ends came to 13 bases. The CDR3 loop is CASRLNRAQPQHF. In DNA, the CDR3 is TGTGCCAGCAGGTTAAACAGGGCCCAGCCCCAGCATTTT.

This clonotype came up a few times. This chain connects TRBV12-3 or TRBV12-4 to TRBJ2-5; weak D call: TRBD1 (5 bases). The CDR3 is 13 amino acids. Deletions cut 5 bases from V and 4 bases from J, with 11 bases between. The CDR3 DNA is TGTGCCAGCAGTATAGGGGTGGCAGAGACCCAGTACTTC. It specifies CASSIGVAETQYF.

This clonotype was found a few times. V usage is TRBV6-1 and J usage is TRBJ1-1; D remains ambiguous. The CDR3 is 14 residues long. Trimming took 5 bases from V and 5 from J, leaving 15 bases between them. From germline, CDR1 is MNHNS and CDR2 SASEGT. CDR3 residues: CASSLIVLETEAFF. The CDR3 DNA follows: TGTGCCAGCAGTCTAATCGTGCTGGAAACTGAAGCTTTCTTT.

This clonotype was seen ten or more times. The V gene is TRBV28, the J gene TRBJ1-5; D might be TRBD1 (6 bases). Trimming removed 3 bases from V and 0 bases from J, with 18 bases in between. The CDR3 spans 18 residues. Germline V CDR1 and CDR2: MDHEN, SYDVKM. The CDR3 loop is CASSFPTGRGGSNQPQHF. The CDR3 region has the DNA TGTGCCAGCAGTTTCCCCACAGGGAGGGGGGGTAGCAATCAGCCCCAGCATTTT.